The rows below give T cell receptor beta chains drawn from one sample of a study of Graves' ophthalmopathy and Graves' hyperthyroidism. TCRdb re-derived calls from the multiplex PCR reads in MiXCR, one entry per CDR3 protein. Of a few hundred thousand distinct CDR3 sequences in the sample, roughly 15% were seen once. The specimen was peripheral blood. All receptors come from a woman aged 18-30 years with stable Graves' hyperthyroidism. Each CDR3 is given with its conserved first and last residue.

v_call: TRBV6-2/TRBV6-3; j_call: TRBJ1-1; cdr3_aa: CASSNSLNTEAFF
v_call: TRBV15; j_call: TRBJ2-5; cdr3_aa: CATSRDRGLPEWGQETQYF
v_call: TRBV19; j_call: TRBJ1-6; cdr3_aa: CASSIGVDNSPLHF
v_call: TRBV5-1; j_call: TRBJ1-2; cdr3_aa: CASSMTTGQGYGYTF
v_call: TRBV6-5; j_call: TRBJ2-2; cdr3_aa: CAGSSSGGATGELFF
v_call: TRBV7-2; j_call: TRBJ1-2; cdr3_aa: CASSREWTNYGYTF
v_call: TRBV6-1; j_call: TRBJ1-3; cdr3_aa: CASRERFSGNTIYF
v_call: TRBV6-2/TRBV6-3; j_call: TRBJ1-3; cdr3_aa: CASTKGQRSGNTIYF
v_call: TRBV11-1; j_call: TRBJ1-1; cdr3_aa: CASSLRWGETEAFF
v_call: TRBV13; j_call: TRBJ1-2; cdr3_aa: CASSFGRNLYGYTF
v_call: TRBV11-2; j_call: TRBJ2-7; cdr3_aa: CASSLVVSDYEQYF
v_call: TRBV6-2/TRBV6-3; j_call: TRBJ1-1; cdr3_aa: CASRLNGGPEAFF
v_call: TRBV5-1; j_call: TRBJ2-7; cdr3_aa: CASRHPGQGAYEQYF
v_call: TRBV12-5; j_call: TRBJ1-1; cdr3_aa: CASGLGDPNTEAFF
v_call: TRBV12-5; j_call: TRBJ2-7; cdr3_aa: CASGLSQGSEQYF
v_call: TRBV6-1; j_call: TRBJ1-1; cdr3_aa: CASTYRAGLNTEAFF
v_call: TRBV2; j_call: TRBJ1-3; cdr3_aa: CASRKDRASPGNTIYF
v_call: TRBV11-3; j_call: TRBJ1-1; cdr3_aa: CASTVNIGNTEAFF
v_call: TRBV5-1; j_call: TRBJ2-7; cdr3_aa: CASSLEQGYEQYF
v_call: TRBV27; j_call: TRBJ1-2; cdr3_aa: CASSFVGGRGYGYTF
v_call: TRBV7-2; j_call: TRBJ2-7; cdr3_aa: CASSTRTSEAYEQYF
v_call: TRBV5-5; j_call: TRBJ1-1; cdr3_aa: CASSLYSGDRPEAFF
v_call: TRBV6-1; j_call: TRBJ1-1; cdr3_aa: CASSEAGNTEAFF
v_call: TRBV19; j_call: TRBJ2-2; cdr3_aa: CASSTRQGAAGELFF
v_call: TRBV20-1; j_call: TRBJ1-2; cdr3_aa: CSARAGGLGGYTF
v_call: TRBV7-2; j_call: TRBJ2-5; cdr3_aa: CASSLDYETQETKYF
v_call: TRBV2; j_call: TRBJ1-1; cdr3_aa: CASLVTGNAFF